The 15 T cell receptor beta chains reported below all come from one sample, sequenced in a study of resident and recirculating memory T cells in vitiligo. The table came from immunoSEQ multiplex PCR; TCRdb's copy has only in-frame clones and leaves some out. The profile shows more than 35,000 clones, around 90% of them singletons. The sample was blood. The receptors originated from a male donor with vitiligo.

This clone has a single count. CDR3 sequence (DNA): TGTGCCAGTAGTTATCTGGCAGGGAACGAGCAGTACTTC. This codes for CASSYLAGNEQYF. This rearrangement joins TRBV19 to TRBJ2-7; D possibly corresponds to TRBD1 (5 bases). The CDR3 has 13 residues. Trimming cost V 5 bases and J 5 bases, with 13 bases left between them. Germline values: CDR1 LNHDA, CDR2 SQIVND (reference sequence).

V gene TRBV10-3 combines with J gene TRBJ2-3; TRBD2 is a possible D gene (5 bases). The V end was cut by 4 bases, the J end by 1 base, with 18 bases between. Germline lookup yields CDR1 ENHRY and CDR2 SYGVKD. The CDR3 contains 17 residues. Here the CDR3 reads CAISGPTGSGGTDTQYF. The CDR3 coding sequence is TGTGCCATCAGTGGCCCGACTGGGAGCGGAGGCACAGATACGCAGTATTTT.

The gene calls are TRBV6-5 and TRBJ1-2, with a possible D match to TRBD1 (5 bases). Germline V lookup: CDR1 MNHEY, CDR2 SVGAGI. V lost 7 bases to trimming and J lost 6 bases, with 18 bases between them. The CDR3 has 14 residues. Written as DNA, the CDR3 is TGTGCCAGCAAGATAGATGGCAGGGTCGATGGCTACACCTTC. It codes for CASKIDGRVDGYTF.

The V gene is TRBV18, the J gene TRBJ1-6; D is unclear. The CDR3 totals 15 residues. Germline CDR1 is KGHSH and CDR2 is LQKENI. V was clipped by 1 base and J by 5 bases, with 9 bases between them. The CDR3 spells CASSPRRVDNSPLHF. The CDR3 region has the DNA TGTGCCAGCTCACCACGGAGAGTCGATAATTCACCCCTCCACTTT.

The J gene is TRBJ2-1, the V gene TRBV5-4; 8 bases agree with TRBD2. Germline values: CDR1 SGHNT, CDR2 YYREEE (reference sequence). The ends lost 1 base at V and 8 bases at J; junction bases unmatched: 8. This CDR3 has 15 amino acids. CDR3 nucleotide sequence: TGTGCCAGCAGCTTGTCCCAGCGGGGGTTCTATGAGCAGTTCTTC. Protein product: CASSLSQRGFYEQFF.

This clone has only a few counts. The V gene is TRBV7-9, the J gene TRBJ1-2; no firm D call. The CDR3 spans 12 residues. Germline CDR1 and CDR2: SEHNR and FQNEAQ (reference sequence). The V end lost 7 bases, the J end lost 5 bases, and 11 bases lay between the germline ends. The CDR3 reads CASNDREYGYTF. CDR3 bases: TGTGCCAGCAACGACCGGGAATATGGCTACACCTTC. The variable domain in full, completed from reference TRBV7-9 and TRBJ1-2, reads DTGVSQNPRHKITKRGQNVTFRCDPISEHNRLYWYRQTLGQGPEFLTYFQNEAQLEKSRLLSDRFSAERPKGSFSTLEIQRTEQGDSAMYLCASNDREYGYTFGSGTRLTVV.

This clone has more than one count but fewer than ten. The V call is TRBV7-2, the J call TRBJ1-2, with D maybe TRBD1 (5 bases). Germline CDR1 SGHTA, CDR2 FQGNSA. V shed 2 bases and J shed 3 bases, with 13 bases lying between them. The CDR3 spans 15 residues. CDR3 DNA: TGTGCCAGCAGCTTAACCGGGGGAGGGGACTATGGCTACACCTTC. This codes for CASSLTGGGDYGYTF. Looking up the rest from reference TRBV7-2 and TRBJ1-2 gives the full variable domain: GAGVSQSPSNKVTEKGKDVELRCDPISGHTALYWYRQSLGQGLEFLIYFQGNSAPDKSGLPSDRFSAERTGGSVSTLTIQRTQQEDSAVYLCASSLTGGGDYGYTFGSGTRLTVV.

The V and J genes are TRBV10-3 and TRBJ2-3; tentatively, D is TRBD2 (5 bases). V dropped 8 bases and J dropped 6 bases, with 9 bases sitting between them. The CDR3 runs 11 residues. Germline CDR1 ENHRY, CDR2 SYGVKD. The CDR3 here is CAISPGDTQYF. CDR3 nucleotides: TGTGCCATCTCCCCGGGGGATACGCAGTATTTT.

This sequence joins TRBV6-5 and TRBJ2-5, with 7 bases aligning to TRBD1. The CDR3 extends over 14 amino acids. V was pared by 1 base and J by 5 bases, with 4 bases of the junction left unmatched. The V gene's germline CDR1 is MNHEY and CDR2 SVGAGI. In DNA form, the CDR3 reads TGTGCCAGCAGTTACTTGGGACAGAGGGAGACCCAGTACTTC. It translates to CASSYLGQRETQYF.

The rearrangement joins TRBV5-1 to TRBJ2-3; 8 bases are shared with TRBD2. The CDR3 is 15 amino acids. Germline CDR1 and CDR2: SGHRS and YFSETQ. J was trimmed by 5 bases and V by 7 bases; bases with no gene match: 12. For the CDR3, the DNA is TGCGCCAGCCGTCAAACGGGGGGGGCTGTAGATACGCAGTATTTT. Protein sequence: CASRQTGGAVDTQYF.

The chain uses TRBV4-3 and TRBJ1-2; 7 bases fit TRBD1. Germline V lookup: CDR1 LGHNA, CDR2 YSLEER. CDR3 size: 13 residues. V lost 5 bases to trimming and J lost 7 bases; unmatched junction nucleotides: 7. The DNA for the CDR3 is TGCGCCAGCAGCTTCGCGGCAGGGGGTGGCTACACCTTC. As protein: CASSFAAGGGYTF.

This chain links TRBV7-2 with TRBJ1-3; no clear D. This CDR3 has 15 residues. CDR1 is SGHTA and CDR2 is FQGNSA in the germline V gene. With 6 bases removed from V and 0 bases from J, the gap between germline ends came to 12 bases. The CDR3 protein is CASRRDSGSGNTIYF. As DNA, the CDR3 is TGTGCCAGCAGACGCGACTCTGGCTCTGGAAACACCATATATTTT.

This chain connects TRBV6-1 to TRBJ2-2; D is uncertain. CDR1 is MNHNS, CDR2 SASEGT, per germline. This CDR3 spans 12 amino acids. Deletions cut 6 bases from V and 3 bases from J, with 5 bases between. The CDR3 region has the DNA TGTGCCAGCAGGGTAGACACCGGGGAGCTGTTTTTT. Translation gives CASRVDTGELFF.

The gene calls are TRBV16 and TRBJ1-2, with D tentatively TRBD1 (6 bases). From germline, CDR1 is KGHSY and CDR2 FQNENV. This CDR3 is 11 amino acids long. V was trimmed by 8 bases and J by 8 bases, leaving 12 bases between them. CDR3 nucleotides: TGTGCCAGCGGCGACAGGAGCGGCTACACCTTC. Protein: CASGDRSGYTF.

In DNA form, the CDR3 reads TGTGCCAGCAGTGAATATCGCTCTAGCGGGGGGGAAGAGACCCAGTACTTC. It translates to CASSEYRSSGGEETQYF. The rearrangement uses TRBV25-1 and TRBJ2-5; 12 bases line up with TRBD2. The trim removed 0 bases at V and 3 bases at J, leaving 5 bases unmatched. This CDR3 has 17 amino acids. Per the germline V gene, CDR1 is MGHDK and CDR2 is SYGVNS.